This T cell receptor beta chain was retrieved from a study of blood T cell repertoires in COVID-19. Study overall: In each case, the material was cDNA or gDNA derived from T cells, B-cell-depleted T cells, or PBMCs.

The table came from immunoSEQ multiplex PCR; TCRdb's copy has only in-frame clones and leaves some out. This sample carries some 100,000 clones, about nine tenths of them seen once, and the ten largest clones take about 0.89%. V dropped 6 bases and J dropped 3; count of bases not matched to a gene: 5. The CDR3 has 14 residues. The germline gives CDR1 LNHDA, CDR2 SQIVND (reference sequence). The receptor was derived from a man between 60 and 75 years old with acute or convalescent COVID-19. The J gene is TRBJ2-3, the V gene TRBV19; 8 bases match TRBD1. The specimen sequenced was peripheral blood. Written as DNA, the CDR3 is TGTGCCAGTAGAGAACAGGGGGTAACAGATACGCAGTATTTT. As protein: CASREQGVTDTQYF.